This entry lists 5 T cell receptor beta chains sequenced from one sample in a study of T cells in Graves' hyperthyroidism and ophthalmopathy. Template material for amplifying TCR beta CDR3 regions consisted of RNA transcripts. The TCR CDR3 first-round RT-PCR relied on the HTBI primer set. MiXCR was run by TCRdb on the multiplex PCR reads, yielding one entry per CDR3 protein. Among around 250,000 distinct CDR3 sequences, about 25% were seen once, and the ten largest hold around 40%. Specimen: blood. These receptors originate from a woman aged 40 to 50 with Graves' ophthalmopathy.

This clonotype was picked up a small number of times. The rearrangement joins TRBV3-1 to TRBJ2-5, with D perhaps matching TRBD1 or TRBD2 (6 bases each). The germline gives CDR1 LGHDT, CDR2 YNNKEL (reference sequence). Between the trimmed V and J ends, which lost 3 bases and 1 base, there was a span of 15 bases. The CDR3 is 16 residues long. The CDR3, as DNA: TGTGCCAGCAGCCATCCGGGGGCAGGGGCCCAAGAGACCCAGTACTTC. Translated: CASSHPGAGAQETQYF.

This clonotype was counted ten times or more. The gene calls are TRBV2 and TRBJ1-3; D gene unclear. In germline, CDR1 is SNHLY, CDR2 FYNNEI. Trimming pared 1 base from V and 0 bases from J, leaving 7 bases between. The CDR3 has 15 amino acids. The CDR3 bases are TGTGCCAGCAGTGAAGGGACCCGCTCTGGAAACACCATATATTTT. Its protein product is CASSEGTRSGNTIYF.

This chain uses TRBV11-2 with TRBJ2-5; D perhaps matches TRBD2 (6 bases). CDR1 is SGHAT and CDR2 is FQNNGV in the germline V gene. The CDR3 length is 16 residues. V was cut by 5 bases and J by 1 base, with 17 bases left in between. The CDR3 DNA reads TGTGCCAGCAGCCCCTCACCGACTAGGTTCCAAGAGACCCAGTACTTC. Its translation: CASSPSPTRFQETQYF.

In this sample, this clonotype turned up many times. The rearrangement links TRBV6-1 to TRBJ2-1; D might be TRBD2 (5 bases). CDR3 length equals 16 residues. The germline V gene has CDR1 MNHNS and CDR2 SASEGT. V dropped 2 bases and J dropped 1 base, with 12 bases sitting between them. CDR3 region: CASSERRGGSYNEQFF. CDR3 sequence (DNA): TGTGCCAGCAGTGAAAGGCGCGGAGGTTCCTACAATGAGCAGTTCTTC.

This chain connects TRBV7-9 to TRBJ1-5, with 7 bases aligning to TRBD1. CDR1 is SEHNR, CDR2 FQNEAQ, per germline (reference sequence). J lost 3 bases, V lost 3 bases, and 5 bases had no gene match. CDR3 size: 15 residues. Here the CDR3 DNA reads TGTGCCAGCAGCTTGGCAGGGGGGGTCAATCAGCCCCAGCATTTT. Translated, it gives CASSLAGGVNQPQHF. Complete variable domain (other parts from reference TRBV7-9 and TRBJ1-5): DTGVSQNPRHKITKRGQNVTFRCDPISEHNRLYWYRQTLGQGPEFLTYFQNEAQLEKSRLLSDRFSAERPKGSFSTLEIQRTEQGDSAMYLCASSLAGGVNQPQHFGDGTRLSIL.